Below are 15 T cell receptor beta chains sequenced from a single sample in a study of regulatory T cells in long-lasting Graves disease. Sample time point: newly diagnosed GD, antithyroid drugs for less than 3 months. Generation of the TCR library employed RNA extracted from PBMCs. Both iRepertoire HTBI primers and Arm-PCR of CDR3 regions were used to build the TCR beta libraries. A single record per CDR3 protein comes from TCRdb applying MiXCR to the multiplex PCR reads. Here the sample spans approximately 400,000 distinct CDR3 sequences, under 15% being singletons. This sample also belongs to another study, concerning T cells in Graves' hyperthyroidism and ophthalmopathy.

The source was peripheral blood mononuclear cells (PBMCs), collected at new diagnosis, from a patient treated with antithyroid drugs. The receptors shown here come from a woman between 25 and 40 years old with Graves disease.

This clonotype was observed at least ten times. The chain uses TRBV27 and TRBJ2-7, with TRBD2 matching 12 bases. Trimming removed 0 bases from V and 6 bases from J; junction bases left unmatched: 12. Looked up from germline, CDR1 is MNHEY and CDR2 is SMNVEV (reference sequence). The CDR3 contains 18 residues. The CDR3 DNA follows: TGTGCCAGCAGTTTATCTGTTCTAGCGGGAGGGCGATTGACCGAGCAGTACTTC. Protein product: CASSLSVLAGGRLTEQYF.

The chain couples TRBV10-3 to TRBJ2-7; 7 bases align to TRBD1. This CDR3 has 13 residues. The ends lost 6 bases at V and 2 bases at J; junction bases unmatched: 4. The V gene's germline CDR1 is ENHRY and CDR2 SYGVKD. The CDR3 DNA is TGTGCCATCAGGGGGGACAGTCCCTACGAGCAGTACTTC. This encodes CAIRGDSPYEQYF.

This clonotype was detected many times. This chain uses TRBV12-3 or TRBV12-4 with TRBJ2-7; the match to TRBD1 covers 9 bases. V trimming: 0 bases; J trimming: 4 bases; junction bases outside the gene matches: 1. The CDR3 is 14 residues long. The CDR3 spells CASSLAQGAYEQYF. The CDR3 DNA sequence: TGTGCCAGCAGTTTAGCACAGGGGGCGTACGAGCAGTACTTC.

This clonotype was observed a few times. The CDR3 region has the DNA TGTGCCAGCAACCTGATAGGGTCCGGAAACACCATATATTTT. Amino acids: CASNLIGSGNTIYF. The chain joins TRBV2 to TRBJ1-3; D unresolved. The CDR3 contains 14 residues. Trimming left V 7 bases short and J 4 bases short, with 14 bases between. Germline V lookup: CDR1 SNHLY, CDR2 FYNNEI.

The table lists this clonotype with many counts. The chain combines TRBV2 with TRBJ2-5; 11 bases line up with TRBD2. The V and J ends lost 6 bases and 3 bases, in that order; junction bases with no gene match: 3. The CDR3 spans 14 residues. The V gene's germline CDR1 is SNHLY and CDR2 FYNNEI. The CDR3 reads CASRSTSGEETQYF. The CDR3 DNA follows: TGTGCCAGCAGATCGACTAGCGGGGAAGAGACCCAGTACTTC.

J is TRBJ2-7 and V is TRBV6-1, with 8 bases aligning to TRBD2. Germline V lookup: CDR1 MNHNS, CDR2 SASEGT. V trimming: 5 bases; J trimming: 2 bases; junction bases outside the gene matches: 8. This CDR3 comprises 15 residues. For the CDR3, the DNA is TGTGCCAGCAGTCCATGGGCGGGAGGCGCCTACGAGCAGTACTTC. This translates into CASSPWAGGAYEQYF.

This clonotype came up many times. J is TRBJ1-4 and V is TRBV3-1, with 7 bases matching TRBD1. This CDR3 contains 17 residues. Germline CDR1 is LGHDT and CDR2 is YNNKEL (reference sequence). Unmatched junction bases numbered 11, after V lost 0 bases and J lost 7 bases. CDR3 nucleotides: TGTGCCAGCAGCCAAGATCCACAGGGGACGAGGGGTGAAAAACTGTTTTTT. It specifies CASSQDPQGTRGEKLFF.

This clonotype was observed many times. This chain uses TRBV28 with TRBJ2-5; possibly TRBD2 for D (8 bases). Germline loops: CDR1 MDHEN, CDR2 SYDVKM. This CDR3 is 15 amino acids long. Deletions cut 6 bases from V and 5 bases from J, with 19 bases between. The CDR3 region has the DNA TGTGCCAGCAGCCGGGGGGGGACAGCAGGGGAGACCCAGTACTTC. Translated: CASSRGGTAGETQYF.

This clonotype appeared a few times. The chain recombines TRBV12-3 or TRBV12-4 with TRBJ2-2; D gene unclear. Deletions cut 6 bases from V and 4 bases from J, with 9 bases between. The CDR3 is 13 amino acids. The CDR3 region has the DNA TGTGCCAGCAGCCTTTTGGCCACCGGGGAGCTGTTTTTT. This gives the protein CASSLLATGELFF.

The V and J genes are TRBV6-2 or TRBV6-3 and TRBJ1-2, with D perhaps TRBD1 (5 bases). The CDR3 spans 15 residues. Trimming stripped 5 bases from V and 5 bases from J, with 18 bases between. Per germline, CDR1 MNHEY and CDR2 SVGEGT. The CDR3 nucleotides read TGTGCCAGCAGTGAAACAGCGAGGGGCCTTTATGGCTACACCTTC. Protein sequence: CASSETARGLYGYTF.

There are a few counts of this clonotype. The chain employs TRBV7-9 and TRBJ2-1; 9 bases align to TRBD2. In germline, CDR1 is SEHNR, CDR2 FQNEAQ (reference sequence). The CDR3 is 15 residues long. V was clipped by 4 bases and J by 4 bases; unmatched bases: 5. This chain's CDR3 is CASSSSREGYNEQFF. CDR3 sequence (DNA): TGTGCCAGCAGCTCCTCGCGGGAGGGGTACAATGAGCAGTTCTTC.

This clonotype was recorded at least ten times. The genes are TRBV20-1 and TRBJ2-5, with 10 bases identical to TRBD2. The CDR3 is 12 amino acids. With V trimmed by 6 bases and J by 5 bases, 3 bases remained unmatched. Germline CDR1 DFQATT, CDR2 SNEGSKA (reference sequence). The CDR3 nucleotides read TGCAGTGCCCCGACTAGCGGGGAGACCCAGTACTTC. Protein: CSAPTSGETQYF.

For this clonotype: This may stem from a read error, because a much larger clone lies one nucleotide away. The V and J genes are TRBV6-2 or TRBV6-3 and TRBJ1-2; no clear D gene. The CDR3 has 15 residues. The V gene's germline CDR1 is MNHEY and CDR2 SVGEGT. The V end lost 5 bases, the J end lost 3 bases, and 16 bases lay between the germline ends. In DNA form, the CDR3 reads TGTGCCAGCAGTGAGTCGAGTCGGGGAGACTATGGCTACACCTTC. It translates to CASSESSRGDYGYTF.

This clonotype has ten or more counts. The V call is TRBV11-3, the J call TRBJ1-6; 7 bases map to TRBD1. The germline V gene has CDR1 SGHNT and CDR2 YENEEA. The CDR3 totals 13 residues. J lost 9 bases, V lost 3 bases, and 2 bases had no gene match. The CDR3 DNA follows: TGTGCCAGCAGCTTCGACAGGGCTTCACCCCTCCACTTT. It codes for CASSFDRASPLHF.

The V call is TRBV24-1, the J call TRBJ2-3, with D possibly matching TRBD1 (5 bases). V gave up 4 bases and J gave up 4 bases, with 11 bases separating them. Germline V lookup: CDR1 KGHDR, CDR2 SFDVKD. This CDR3 contains 14 residues. CDR3 in DNA: TGTGCCACCAGTGAAAGACAGCTGCCAGATACGCAGTATTTT. This translates into CATSERQLPDTQYF.